Described below is a single T cell receptor beta chain sequence and its context. The sample belongs to a study of control samples from healthy donors and cancer patients. TCRdb's copy holds only in-frame clones and misses some; the assay was immunoSEQ multiplex PCR. This sample has about 250,000 clones; over 70% occur once, and the top ten carry 10% to 15%. This receptor was identified in a woman aged 55-75 years with lung cancer. Sequences were obtained from PBMCs.

CDR3 protein: CAITEDLYGYTF. The CDR3 nucleotides read TGTGCCATCACCGAGGACCTCTATGGCTACACCTTC. The chain links TRBV10-3 to TRBJ1-2; D not resolved. Germline loops: CDR1 ENHRY, CDR2 SYGVKD. CDR3 size: 12 residues. Trimming pared 7 bases from V and 4 bases from J, leaving 10 bases between.